The rows below give T cell receptor beta chains drawn from one sample of a study of blood T cell repertoires in COVID-19. Using immunoSEQ multiplex PCR, the repertoire was profiled, and TCRdb retains in-frame clones only, with some absent. The sample contains 140,000 to 150,000 clones, more than 70% of which appear only once. Material for sequencing was peripheral blood. Receptor source: a woman in her fifties or sixties with acute or convalescent COVID-19. CDR3s include the opening cysteine and the closing phenylalanine or tryptophan. A D gene is named only where the DNA matches it firmly. For some rows the clone size is stated as once, few or many, or as a class when expanded; others skip it.

V gene	D gene	clone size	J gene	CDR3 DNA	CDR3 protein
TRBV4-3	TRBD1	.	TRBJ2-2	TGCGCCAGCAGAAAACAGGGGCTGGCCGGGGAGCTGTTTTTT	CASRKQGLAGELFF
TRBV9	.	.	TRBJ2-1	TGTGCCAGCAGCGCCGGGACTCTCCCACTCAATGAGCAGTTCTTC	CASSAGTLPLNEQFF
TRBV7-2	.	many	TRBJ1-5	TGTGCCAGCAGCTTTCGGAATCAGCCCCAGCATTTT	CASSFRNQPQHF
TRBV20-1	TRBD1	.	TRBJ1-2	TGCAGTGCTAGTATCGGACAGGGTACCTATGGCTACACCTTC	CSASIGQGTYGYTF
TRBV18	.	.	TRBJ1-2	TGTGCCAGCTCAGGGAGGGACGGCCCTAACTATGGCTACACCTTC	CASSGRDGPNYGYTF
TRBV4-2	.	few	TRBJ1-5	TGTGCCAGCAGCCAAGATGGGGGGGCTAGCAATCAGCCCCAGCATTTT	CASSQDGGASNQPQHF
TRBV7-2	TRBD1	.	TRBJ2-5	TGTGCCAGCAGCCGGACCGGGACAGGGGGAACAGAGACCCAGTACTTC	CASSRTGTGGTETQYF
TRBV28	.	.	TRBJ1-2	TGTGCCAGCAGCCAACAGGGTTACGGCTACACCTTC	CASSQQGYGYTF
TRBV7-2	.	.	TRBJ2-7	TGTGCCAGCAGCCCCAGGCCCCAATTCGACGAGCAGTACTTC	CASSPRPQFDEQYF
TRBV30	.	.	TRBJ1-5	TGTGCCTGGAGTACAGGCTATAGCAATCAGCCCCAGCATTTT	CAWSTGYSNQPQHF
TRBV7-2	TRBD1	.	TRBJ1-4	TGTGCCAGCAAAACCGGACAGGGGGAAGAAAAACTGTTTTTT	CASKTGQGEEKLFF
TRBV7-2	TRBD2	.	TRBJ2-3	TGTGCCAGCAGCTCCTTAGCGGGGGGTTCCACAGATACGCAGTATTTT	CASSSLAGGSTDTQYF
TRBV18	TRBD2	.	TRBJ2-1	TGTGCCAGCTCCCTGGGACTAGCGGGGAACAATGAGCAGTTCTTC	CASSLGLAGNNEQFF
TRBV7-9	.	few	TRBJ1-6	TGTGCCAGCAGCTTACATGCAGGGGTTAATTCACCCCTCCACTTT	CASSLHAGVNSPLHF
TRBV19	TRBD1	.	TRBJ1-1	TGTGCCAGTAGACCGGGACAGGGGTACACTGAAGCTTTCTTT	CASRPGQGYTEAFF
TRBV2	.	.	TRBJ1-1	TGTGCCAGCAGTGTAAGCGTCAGGACACCAAGCCGTAACACTGAAGCTTTCTTT	CASSVSVRTPSRNTEAFF
TRBV2	TRBD1	.	TRBJ1-2	TGTGCCAGCAGTACCTCAACAGGGGAGTATGGCTACACCTTC	CASSTSTGEYGYTF
TRBV24-1	.	.	TRBJ1-4	TGTGCCACCAGGGCCCGTCCCACCGCAACTAATGAAAAACTGTTTTTT	CATRARPTATNEKLFF
TRBV6-2/TRBV6-3	TRBD1	.	TRBJ1-2	TGTGCCAGCAGTTACTCGCAGGGGGCGCTGGATGGCTACACCTTC	CASSYSQGALDGYTF
TRBV7-3	TRBD1	.	TRBJ1-1	TGTGCCAGCAGCTTAAGTGGGACAGGGAACACTGAAGCTTTCTTT	CASSLSGTGNTEAFF
TRBV3-1/TRBV3-2	.	.	TRBJ2-5	TGTGCCAGCAGCCAAGAGTCGACCCAACTACCACAAGAGACCCAGTACTTC	CASSQESTQLPQETQYF
TRBV19	.	.	TRBJ1-6	TGTGCCAGTAGTATGCAGAATTCACCCCTCCACTTT	CASSMQNSPLHF
TRBV7-3	TRBD1	.	TRBJ2-6	TGTGCCAGCAGCTTAACAGCGGGGACAGGGGCCTCTGGGGCCAACGTCCTGACTTTC	CASSLTAGTGASGANVLTF
TRBV7-9	.	.	TRBJ1-6	TGTGCCAGCAGTTCACCGGGACATAATTCCCTCTCCTATAATTCACCCCTCCACTTT	CASSSPGHNSLSYNSPLHF
TRBV5-1	.	.	TRBJ2-2	TGCGCCAGCAGCACCGGGAGACAGAACACCGGGGAGCTGTTTTTT	CASSTGRQNTGELFF
TRBV5-1	.	once	TRBJ2-7	TGCGCCAGCAGCTTGGTAGAACAGGGCTACGAGCAGTACTTC	CASSLVEQGYEQYF
TRBV6-1	TRBD2	.	TRBJ2-7	TGTGCCAGCAGTGAAAGACTAGCGGGCTCCTACGAGCAGTACTTC	CASSERLAGSYEQYF
TRBV19	TRBD2	.	TRBJ2-1	TGTGCCAGTAGTGCACTAGCGGGGGGGGACAATGAGCAGTTCTTC	CASSALAGGDNEQFF
TRBV6-5	.	.	TRBJ2-3	TGTGCCAGCAGTAACGACAGACTTAGCACAGATACGCAGTATTTT	CASSNDRLSTDTQYF
TRBV9	TRBD1	.	TRBJ2-7	TGTGCCAGCAGCGGAGCGGACAGGGCCTGGGACGAGCAGTACTTC	CASSGADRAWDEQYF
TRBV5-1	.	.	TRBJ1-2	TGCGCCAGCAGCTTGGTGTTTTGGGGCAAAGCGGGCTACACCTTC	CASSLVFWGKAGYTF
TRBV7-8	.	once	TRBJ2-1	TGTGCCAGCAGCTTTGGGCGGAGGGGTATCCCCAATGAGCAGTTCTTC	CASSFGRRGIPNEQFF
TRBV2	TRBD1	few	TRBJ1-5	TGTGCCAGGGGACAGGGACGGGATCAGCCCCAGCATTTT	CARGQGRDQPQHF
TRBV7-2	TRBD2	once	TRBJ2-7	TGTGCCAGCAGCTTAGACCGGGGGGGCCCCTACGAGCAGTACTTC	CASSLDRGGPYEQYF
TRBV9	.	.	TRBJ1-6	TGTGCCAGCAGCGTAGCAGGGTATTCACCCCTCCACTTT	CASSVAGYSPLHF
TRBV27	.	few	TRBJ1-2	TGTGCCAGCAGTCCAACTGACAGGTGGGCTAACTATGGCTACACCTTC	CASSPTDRWANYGYTF
TRBV5-8	.	.	TRBJ2-1	TGTGCCAGCAGCTCGGGACTTCGACCCGGCAATGAGCAGTTCTTC	CASSSGLRPGNEQFF